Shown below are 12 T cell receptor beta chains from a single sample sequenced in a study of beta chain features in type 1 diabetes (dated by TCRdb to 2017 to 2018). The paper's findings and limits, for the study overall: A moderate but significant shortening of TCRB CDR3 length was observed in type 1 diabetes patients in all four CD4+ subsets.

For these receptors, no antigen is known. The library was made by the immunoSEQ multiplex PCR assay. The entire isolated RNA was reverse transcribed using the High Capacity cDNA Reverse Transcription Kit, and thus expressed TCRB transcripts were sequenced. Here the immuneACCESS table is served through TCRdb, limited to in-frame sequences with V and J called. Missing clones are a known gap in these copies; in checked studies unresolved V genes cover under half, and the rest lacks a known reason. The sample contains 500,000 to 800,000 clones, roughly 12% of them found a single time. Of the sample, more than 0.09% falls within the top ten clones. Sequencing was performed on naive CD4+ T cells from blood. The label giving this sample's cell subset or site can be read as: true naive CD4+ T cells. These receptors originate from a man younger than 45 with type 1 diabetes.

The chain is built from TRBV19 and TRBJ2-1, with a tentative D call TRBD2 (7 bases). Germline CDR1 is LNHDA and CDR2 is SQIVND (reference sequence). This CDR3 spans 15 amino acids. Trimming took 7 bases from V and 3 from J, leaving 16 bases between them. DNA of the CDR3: TGTGCCAGTAATTCGGGGGGCGATCTCTACAATGAGCAGTTCTTC. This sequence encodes CASNSGGDLYNEQFF.

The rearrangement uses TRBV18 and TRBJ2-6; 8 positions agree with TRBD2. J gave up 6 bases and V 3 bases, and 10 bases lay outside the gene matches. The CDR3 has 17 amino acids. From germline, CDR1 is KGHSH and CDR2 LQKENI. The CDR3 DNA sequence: TGTGCCAGCTCACCTCGGGAGGGAATGATGGCGGCCAACGTCCTGACTTTC. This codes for CASSPREGMMAANVLTF.

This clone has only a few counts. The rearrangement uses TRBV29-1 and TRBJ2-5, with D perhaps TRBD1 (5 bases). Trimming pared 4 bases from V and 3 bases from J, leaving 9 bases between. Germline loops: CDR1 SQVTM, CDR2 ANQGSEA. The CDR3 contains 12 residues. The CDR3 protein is CSVGVTEETQYF. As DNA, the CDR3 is TGCAGCGTTGGGGTGACAGAAGAGACCCAGTACTTC.

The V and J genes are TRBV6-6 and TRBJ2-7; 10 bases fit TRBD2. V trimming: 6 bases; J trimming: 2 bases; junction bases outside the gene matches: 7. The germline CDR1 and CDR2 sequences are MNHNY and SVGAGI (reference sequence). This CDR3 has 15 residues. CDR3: CASRPRAGGTYEQYF. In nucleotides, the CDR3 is TGTGCCAGCAGACCCAGAGCGGGGGGGACCTACGAGCAGTACTTC.

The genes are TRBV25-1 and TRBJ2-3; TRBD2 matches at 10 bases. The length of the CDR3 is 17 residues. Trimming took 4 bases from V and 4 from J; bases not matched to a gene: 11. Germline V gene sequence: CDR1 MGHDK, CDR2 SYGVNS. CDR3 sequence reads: CASSAPRSGGASDTQYF. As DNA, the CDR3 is TGTGCCAGCAGTGCCCCGAGGAGCGGGGGGGCTTCAGATACGCAGTATTTT.

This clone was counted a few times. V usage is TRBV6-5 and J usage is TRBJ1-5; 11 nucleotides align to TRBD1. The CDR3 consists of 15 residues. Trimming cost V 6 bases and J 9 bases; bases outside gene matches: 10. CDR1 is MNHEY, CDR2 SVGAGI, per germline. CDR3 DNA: TGTGCCAGCAGAGTAGGGACAGGGGGAGGAGTGCCCCAGCATTTT. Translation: CASRVGTGGGVPQHF.

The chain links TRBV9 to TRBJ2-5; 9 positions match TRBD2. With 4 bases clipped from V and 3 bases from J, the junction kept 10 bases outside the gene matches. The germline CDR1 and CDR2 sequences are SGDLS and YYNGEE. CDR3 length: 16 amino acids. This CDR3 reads CASSPRGGLVEETQYF. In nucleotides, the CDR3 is TGTGCCAGCAGCCCGCGGGGGGGCCTAGTTGAAGAGACCCAGTACTTC.

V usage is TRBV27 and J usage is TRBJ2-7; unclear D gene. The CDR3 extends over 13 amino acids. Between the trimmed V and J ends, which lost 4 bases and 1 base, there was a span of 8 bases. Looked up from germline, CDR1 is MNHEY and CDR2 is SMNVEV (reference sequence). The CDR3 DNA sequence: TGTGCCAGCAGTTCGAAAGCTTCCTACGAGCAGTACTTC. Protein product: CASSSKASYEQYF.

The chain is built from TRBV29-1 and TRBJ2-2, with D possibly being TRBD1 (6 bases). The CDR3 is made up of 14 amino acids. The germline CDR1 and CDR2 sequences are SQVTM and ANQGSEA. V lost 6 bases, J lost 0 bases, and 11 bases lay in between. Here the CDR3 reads CSVGAGTNTGELFF. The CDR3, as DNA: TGCAGCGTGGGGGCCGGGACGAACACCGGGGAGCTGTTTTTT.

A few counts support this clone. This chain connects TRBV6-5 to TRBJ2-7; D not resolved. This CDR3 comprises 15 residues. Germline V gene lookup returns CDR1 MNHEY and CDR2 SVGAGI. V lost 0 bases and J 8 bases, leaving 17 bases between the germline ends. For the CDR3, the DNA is TGTGCCAGCAGTTACTCGCCAGGACGGGTAATAAAGCAGTACTTC. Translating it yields CASSYSPGRVIKQYF.

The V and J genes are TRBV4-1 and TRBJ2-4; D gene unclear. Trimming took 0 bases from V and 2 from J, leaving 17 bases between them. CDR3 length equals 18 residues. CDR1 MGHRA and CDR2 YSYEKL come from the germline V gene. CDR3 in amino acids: CASSQEIPELGTKNIQYF. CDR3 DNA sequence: TGCGCCAGCAGCCAAGAAATCCCTGAGCTAGGAACCAAAAACATTCAGTACTTC.

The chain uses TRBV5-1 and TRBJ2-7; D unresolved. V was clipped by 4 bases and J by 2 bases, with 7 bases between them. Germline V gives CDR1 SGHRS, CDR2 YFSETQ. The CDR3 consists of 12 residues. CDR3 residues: CASSMDAYEQYF. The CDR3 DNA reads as TGCGCCAGCAGCATGGACGCCTACGAGCAGTACTTC.